A single T cell receptor (beta chain) is shown here with its context. The CDR3 sequence is 13 residues long. V lost 6 bases to trimming and J lost 5 bases, with 11 bases between them. The germline V gene encodes CDR1 ENHRY and CDR2 SYGVKD. The sample is drawn from a study of blood T cell repertoires in COVID-19. Looking at the study overall: The study drew acute and convalescent COVID-19 samples from the United States, Italy and Spain.

Sequencing used immunoSEQ multiplex PCR; TCRdb keeps in-frame clones, though not all of them. The sample consists of some 90,000 clones, 65% to 90% of them appearing once. Sequencing used peripheral blood. The TCR comes from a woman at least 80 years old with acute or convalescent COVID-19. V is TRBV10-3 and J is TRBJ2-1, with a weak D call TRBD1 (6 bases). The CDR3 nucleotides are TGTGCCATCAGACCTAGACAGGACAATGAGCAGTTCTTC. Protein: CAIRPRQDNEQFF.